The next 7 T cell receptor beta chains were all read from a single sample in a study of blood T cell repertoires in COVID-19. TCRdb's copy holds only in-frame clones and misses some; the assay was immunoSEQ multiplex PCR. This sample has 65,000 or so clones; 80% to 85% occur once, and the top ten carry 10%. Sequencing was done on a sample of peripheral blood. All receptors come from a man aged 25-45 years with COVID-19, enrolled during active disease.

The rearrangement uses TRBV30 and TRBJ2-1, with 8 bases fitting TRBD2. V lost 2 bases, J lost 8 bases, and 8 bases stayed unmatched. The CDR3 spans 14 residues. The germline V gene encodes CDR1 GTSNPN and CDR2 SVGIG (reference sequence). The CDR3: CAWSTAGVGYEQFF. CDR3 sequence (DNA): TGTGCCTGGAGTACAGCGGGAGTAGGCTATGAGCAGTTCTTC.

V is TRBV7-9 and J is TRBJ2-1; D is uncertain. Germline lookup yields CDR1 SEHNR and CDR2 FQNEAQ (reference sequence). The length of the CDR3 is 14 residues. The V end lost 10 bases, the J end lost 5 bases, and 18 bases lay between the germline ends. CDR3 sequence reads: CATTRYANDNEQFF. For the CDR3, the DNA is TGTGCCACCACTCGCTATGCAAATGACAATGAGCAGTTCTTC.

The DNA for the CDR3 is TGTGCCAGCAGCGTAGATATCAATCAGCCCCAGCATTTT. This gives the protein CASSVDINQPQHF. The chain employs TRBV9 and TRBJ1-5; no definite D call. The V and J ends lost 0 bases and 3 bases respectively, with 4 bases between them. Germline CDR1 is SGDLS and CDR2 is YYNGEE. There are 13 residues in the CDR3.

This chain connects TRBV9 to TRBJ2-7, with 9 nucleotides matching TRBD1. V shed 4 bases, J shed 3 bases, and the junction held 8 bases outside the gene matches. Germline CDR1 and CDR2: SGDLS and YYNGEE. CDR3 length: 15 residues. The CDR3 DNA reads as TGTGCCAGCAGCCCCACCGGGACAGGGTACTACGAGCAGTACTTC. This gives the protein CASSPTGTGYYEQYF.

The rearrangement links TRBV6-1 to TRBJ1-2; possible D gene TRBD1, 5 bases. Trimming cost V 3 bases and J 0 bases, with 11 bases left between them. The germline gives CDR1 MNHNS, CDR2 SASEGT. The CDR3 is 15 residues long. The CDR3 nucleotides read TGTGCCAGCAGTGAGATAGACAGCCCTAACTATGGCTACACCTTC. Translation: CASSEIDSPNYGYTF.

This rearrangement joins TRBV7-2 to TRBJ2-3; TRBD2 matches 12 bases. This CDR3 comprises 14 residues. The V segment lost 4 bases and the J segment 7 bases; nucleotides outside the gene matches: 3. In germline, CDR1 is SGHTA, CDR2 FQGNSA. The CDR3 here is CASSSTSGSHTQYF. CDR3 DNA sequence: TGTGCCAGCAGCTCGACTAGCGGGAGTCATACGCAGTATTTT.

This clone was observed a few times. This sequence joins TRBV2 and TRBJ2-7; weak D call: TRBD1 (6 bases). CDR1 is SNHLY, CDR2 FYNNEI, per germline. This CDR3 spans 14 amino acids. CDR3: CASQPPDRTGEQYF. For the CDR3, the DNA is TGTGCTTCACAACCCCCCGACAGGACTGGCGAGCAGTACTTC.